Listed below are T cell receptor beta chains from one sample, sequenced in a study of T-cell reconstitution after alpha-beta-depleted transplantation in children. TCRdb recomputed calls from the PCR reads with MiXCR, one row per CDR3 protein. The sample carries some 500,000 distinct CDR3 sequences, 15% to 20% recorded once. The sequences come from PBMCs from the stem cell graft donor, collected from the stem cell graft. The receptors were gathered from a human donor who donated a stem cell graft to a child with acute lymphoblastic leukemia. Both conserved end residues are part of each CDR3. D genes are given only for firm matches. Clone size is shown for a subset of rows, as once, few, many or a class of expanded clone.

V gene	CDR3 length	J gene	D gene	clone size	CDR3 DNA	CDR3 protein
TRBV25-1	17	TRBJ1-1	-	few	TGTGCCAGCAGTGAATACAATATAGGGGGGATGAACACTGAAGCTTTCTTT	CASSEYNIGGMNTEAFF
TRBV7-9	14	TRBJ1-1	-	few	TGTGCCAGCAGTAAGGGCAGAATGAACACTGAAGCTTTCTTT	CASSKGRMNTEAFF
TRBV24-1	14	TRBJ2-2	-	few	TGTGCCACCAGAGCGCGGAGCCGCACCGGGGAGCTGTTTTTT	CATRARSRTGELFF
TRBV5-5	15	TRBJ2-1	-	few	TGTGCCAGCAGCTCCAGAGGCTCAGGGTACAATGAGCAGTTCTTC	CASSSRGSGYNEQFF
TRBV27	15	TRBJ1-6	-	few	TGTGCCAGCAGTTTCAGGACCGCCGGGGGATCACCCCTCCACTTT	CASSFRTAGGSPLHF
TRBV6-1	14	TRBJ1-2	TRBD1	few	TGTGCCAGCAGCCCGGACAGGGGAGGCTATGGCTACACCTTC	CASSPDRGGYGYTF
TRBV15	13	TRBJ2-2	-	-	TGTGCCACCAGCACTAGCGACACCGGGGAGCTGTTTTTT	CATSTSDTGELFF
TRBV7-8	15	TRBJ2-2	TRBD1	few	TGTGCCAGCAGCATATCCGGACAGGCCCCCCGGGAGCTGTTTTTT	CASSISGQAPRELFF
TRBV12-3/TRBV12-4	15	TRBJ2-7	TRBD1	few	TGTGCCAGCAGTTTTGGCAGGACAGGGACCTACGAGCAGTACTTC	CASSFGRTGTYEQYF
TRBV6-1	17	TRBJ2-2	-	few	TGTGCCAGCACCGTGGGTACTAGCTACCTCCCGACCGGGGAGCTGTTTTTT	CASTVGTSYLPTGELFF
TRBV4-2	16	TRBJ2-5	TRBD2	-	TGTGCCAGCAGCCTACTCGCGGGAGAGCAACAAGAGACCCAGTACTTC	CASSLLAGEQQETQYF
TRBV12-3/TRBV12-4	14	TRBJ2-7	-	-	TGTGCCAGCAGCTACGCCGGGACACCATACGAGCAGTACTTC	CASSYAGTPYEQYF
TRBV7-7	13	TRBJ2-7	-	few	TGTGCCAGCAGCTTAAAAGGCCAGGACAGACAGTACTTC	CASSLKGQDRQYF
TRBV29-1	14	TRBJ2-1	-	few	TGCAGCGCCGTCGAATGGGACAAATACAATGAGCAGTTCTTC	CSAVEWDKYNEQFF
TRBV2	13	TRBJ1-2	-	-	TGTGCCAGCAGTGTCGAGGGGATCTATGGCTACACCTTC	CASSVEGIYGYTF
TRBV18	13	TRBJ2-5	-	-	TGTGCCAGCTCACGCCAGATGCAAGAGACCCAGTACTTC	CASSRQMQETQYF
TRBV6-5	14	TRBJ2-7	-	-	TGTGCCAGCAGTTATCAACCGGGTCCGGACGAGCAGTACTTC	CASSYQPGPDEQYF
TRBV20-1	16	TRBJ1-6	-	-	TGCAGTGCTACGGGAGGCAGGGTGGTGCAAAATTCACCCCTCCACTTT	CSATGGRVVQNSPLHF
TRBV29-1	12	TRBJ2-3	-	few	TGCAGCGTTGTACGAGGAACTGATACGCAGTATTTT	CSVVRGTDTQYF
TRBV5-1	17	TRBJ2-3	TRBD2	-	TGCGCCAGCAGCTTGGCTCGGACTAGCGGGAACACAGATACGCAGTATTTT	CASSLARTSGNTDTQYF
TRBV9	15	TRBJ2-1	TRBD2	few	TGTGCCAGCAGCGTAGGATTAGCGGGAGCCGGTGAGCAGTTCTTC	CASSVGLAGAGEQFF
TRBV20-1	14	TRBJ2-1	-	few	TGCAGCCGGGACTCCAAGAGCTCCTACAATGAGCAGTTCTTC	CSRDSKSSYNEQFF
TRBV6-6	12	TRBJ2-7	-	few	TGTGCCAGTGGAGCGGACTCCTACGAGCAGTACTTC	CASGADSYEQYF
TRBV5-1	20	TRBJ2-6	-	few	TGCGCCAGCAGTCACATCGGAGCAGGGGCTAACGCGGGTGGGGCCAACGTCCTGACTTTC	CASSHIGAGANAGGANVLTF
TRBV4-2	16	TRBJ2-7	TRBD2	many	TGTGCCAGCAGCCAAGCTAGCGGGGTAGACTCCTACGAGCAGTACTTC	CASSQASGVDSYEQYF
TRBV20-1	14	TRBJ2-7	TRBD2	few	TGCAGTGCCCCGGACGGGAGCGGGAGGCGGGAGCAGTACTTC	CSAPDGSGRREQYF
TRBV6-5	16	TRBJ2-5	TRBD2	few	TGTGCCAGCAGTTACTCGACTAGCGAGGCGGGAGAGACCCAGTACTTC	CASSYSTSEAGETQYF
TRBV20-1	15	TRBJ2-1	TRBD2	few	TGCAGTGCTAAAGGACTAGCGGATCCGTACAATGAGCAGTTCTTC	CSAKGLADPYNEQFF
TRBV7-3	14	TRBJ2-7	-	few	TGTGCCAGCAGCTCAGGCAGGGGTTTAGACGAGCAGTACTTC	CASSSGRGLDEQYF
TRBV7-2	16	TRBJ2-1	TRBD2	few	TGTGCCAGCAGCTTAGGGGGACTACCTACCTACAATGAGCAGTTCTTC	CASSLGGLPTYNEQFF
TRBV4-1	16	TRBJ1-4	TRBD1	many	TGCGCCAGCAGCCAGGCGAAGGGGGCGGTAGGGGAAAAACTGTTTTTT	CASSQAKGAVGEKLFF
TRBV5-6	15	TRBJ2-2	-	few	TGTGCCAGCAGCTTGATCTTCAGGGGCAGAGGGGAGCTGTTTTTT	CASSLIFRGRGELFF
TRBV4-1	14	TRBJ2-7	-	few	TGCGCCAGCAGCCAAGATGACAGCTCCTACGAGCAGTACTTC	CASSQDDSSYEQYF
TRBV12-3/TRBV12-4	15	TRBJ1-3	-	few	TGTGCCAGCAGTTTAGCGCTGGTCTCTGGAAACACCATATATTTT	CASSLALVSGNTIYF
TRBV6-1	13	TRBJ2-1	TRBD2	-	TGTGCCAGCAGCGGCCGGGAGGACAATGAGCAGTTCTTC	CASSGREDNEQFF
TRBV3-1	14	TRBJ2-7	-	-	TGTGCCAGCAGCCAAGATATTCAGAGGCACGAGCAGTACTTC	CASSQDIQRHEQYF
TRBV5-5	13	TRBJ2-1	-	few	TGTGCCAGCAGCTTGGCCTCTCAGGACGAGCAGTTCTTC	CASSLASQDEQFF
TRBV6-2/TRBV6-3	16	TRBJ2-1	-	few	TGTGCCAGCAGTTACTACAGCCCAACAACCTACAATGAGCAGTTCTTC	CASSYYSPTTYNEQFF
TRBV5-1	16	TRBJ2-7	-	few	TGCGCCAGCAGCTTCGGAGGGCGAGGGGGGGAAGACGAGCAGTACTTC	CASSFGGRGGEDEQYF
TRBV5-1	15	TRBJ2-3	TRBD2	-	TGCGCCAGCAGCTTGCCTAGCGGGAGAATAGATACGCAGTATTTT	CASSLPSGRIDTQYF
TRBV6-2/TRBV6-3	12	TRBJ1-2	-	-	TGTGCCAGCAGTTACTCTAACAGGGAGATAACCTTC	CASSYSNREITF
TRBV21-1	17	TRBJ2-3	-	few	TGTGCCAGCAGCAAAGAGACTAGCGGAGTTTCTTCAGATACGCAGTATTTT	CASSKETSGVSSDTQYF
TRBV9	16	TRBJ1-2	-	-	TGTGCCAGCAGCGCAGACCCGACAGGACTTAACTATGGCTACACCTTC	CASSADPTGLNYGYTF
TRBV3-1	14	TRBJ1-2	TRBD1	few	TGTGCCAGCAGCCACGGGACAGGGGTCGGCGGCTACACCTTC	CASSHGTGVGGYTF
TRBV12-3/TRBV12-4	14	TRBJ2-7	TRBD2	few	TGTGCCAGCAGCCGGGGGGGTCCCTCCTACGAGCAGTACTTC	CASSRGGPSYEQYF
TRBV6-4	15	TRBJ2-1	TRBD1	few	TGTGCCAGCAGTGACGGGACAGGGGAGTACAATGAGCAGTTCTTC	CASSDGTGEYNEQFF
TRBV21-1	16	TRBJ1-5	-	-	TGTGCCAGCAGCAATCACGGGACAGGGAACAATCAGCCCCAGCATTTT	CASSNHGTGNNQPQHF
TRBV7-9	14	TRBJ2-7	-	few	TGTGCCAGCAGCTCCGGACGGATATTCTACGAGCAGTACTTC	CASSSGRIFYEQYF